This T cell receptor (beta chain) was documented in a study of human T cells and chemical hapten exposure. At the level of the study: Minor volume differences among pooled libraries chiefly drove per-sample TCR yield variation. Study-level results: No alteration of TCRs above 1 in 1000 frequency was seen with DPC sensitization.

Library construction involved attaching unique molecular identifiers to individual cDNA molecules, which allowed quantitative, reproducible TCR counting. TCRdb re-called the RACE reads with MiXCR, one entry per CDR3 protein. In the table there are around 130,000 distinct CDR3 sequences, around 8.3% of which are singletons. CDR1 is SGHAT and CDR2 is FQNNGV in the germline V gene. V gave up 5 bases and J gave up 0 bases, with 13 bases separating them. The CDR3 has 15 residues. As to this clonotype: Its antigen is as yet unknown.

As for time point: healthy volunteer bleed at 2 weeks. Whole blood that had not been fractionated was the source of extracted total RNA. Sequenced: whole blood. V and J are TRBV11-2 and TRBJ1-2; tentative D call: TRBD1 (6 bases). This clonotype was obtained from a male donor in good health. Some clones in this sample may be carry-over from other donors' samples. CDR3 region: CASSPTGRANYGYTF. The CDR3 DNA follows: TGTGCCAGCAGCCCTACAGGGAGAGCTAACTATGGCTACACCTTC.